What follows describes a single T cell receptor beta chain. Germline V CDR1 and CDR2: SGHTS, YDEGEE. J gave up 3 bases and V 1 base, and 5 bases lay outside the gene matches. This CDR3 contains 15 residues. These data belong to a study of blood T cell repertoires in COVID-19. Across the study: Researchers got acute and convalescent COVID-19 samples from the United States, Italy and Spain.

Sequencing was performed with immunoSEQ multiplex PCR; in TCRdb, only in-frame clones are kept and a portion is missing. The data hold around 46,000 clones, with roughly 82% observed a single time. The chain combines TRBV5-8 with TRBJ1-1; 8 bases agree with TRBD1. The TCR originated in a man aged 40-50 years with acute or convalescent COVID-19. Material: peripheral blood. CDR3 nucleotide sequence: TGTGCCAGCAGCTTGACAGGGGGTAAGGACACTGAAGCTTTCTTT. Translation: CASSLTGGKDTEAFF.